This TCR beta chain was sequenced for a study of blood T cell repertoires in COVID-19. Across the study: PBMCs, B-cell-depleted T cells, or T cells were the source of the cDNA or gDNA that made up the material.

As originally analysed: Reference gene primers were amplified, and this amplification served to estimate nucleated cell counts. The data were produced by immunoSEQ multiplex PCR, yet TCRdb's version contains in-frame clones alone and is incomplete. That table furnishes V, J and clone size, whereas the DNA furnished D and trimming. Altogether roughly 200,000 clones are present, 85% being singletons, with the ten largest covering roughly a sixth. In germline, CDR1 is SGHDN, CDR2 FVKESK. V lost 3 bases, J lost 0 bases, and 2 bases stayed unmatched. The CDR3 is made up of 14 amino acids. For recovered donors of Cohort 3, there were two negative PCRs, clearance, or symptom resolution.

The source material was PBMCs or T cells enriched from blood (not recorded which). The sequence came from a man aged 35-49 years who had recovered from COVID-19. The rearrangement uses TRBV14 and TRBJ2-7; 7 bases are shared with TRBD1. This CDR3 is CASSQTGSSYEQYF. The CDR3, as DNA: TGTGCCAGCAGCCAGACAGGGAGCTCCTACGAGCAGTACTTC.